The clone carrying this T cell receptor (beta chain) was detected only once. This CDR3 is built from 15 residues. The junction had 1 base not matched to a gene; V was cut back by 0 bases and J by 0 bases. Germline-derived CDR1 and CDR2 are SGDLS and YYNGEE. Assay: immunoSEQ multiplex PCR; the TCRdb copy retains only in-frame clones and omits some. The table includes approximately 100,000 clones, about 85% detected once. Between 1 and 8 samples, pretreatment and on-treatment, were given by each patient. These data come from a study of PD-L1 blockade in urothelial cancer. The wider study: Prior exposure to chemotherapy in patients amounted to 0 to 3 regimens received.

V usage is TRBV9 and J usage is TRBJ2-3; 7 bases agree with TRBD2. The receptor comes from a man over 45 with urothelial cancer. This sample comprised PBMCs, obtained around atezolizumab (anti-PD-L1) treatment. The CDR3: CASSVVSGSTDTQYF. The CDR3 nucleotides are TGTGCCAGCAGCGTAGTTAGCGGGAGCACAGATACGCAGTATTTT.